Presented here are 23 T cell receptor beta chains from one specimen sequenced in a study of beta chain features in type 1 diabetes. Study-level points and caveats: The study found moderately but significantly shorter TCRB CDR3s in all four CD4+ subsets of Type 1 diabetes patients.

No cognate antigen is known for these TCRs. All of the isolated RNA was reverse transcribed, so expressed TCRB transcripts were sequenced. This table comes from immunoSEQ multiplex PCR, and its TCRdb copy is limited to in-frame clones, with some not included. The table lists some 270,000 clones, around 9.9% of them singletons. Sequenced material: naive CD4+ T cells from blood. The origin of the receptors is a man aged 30 to 39 with type 1 diabetes.

The J gene is TRBJ1-2, the V gene TRBV7-9; the D gene is possibly TRBD1 (6 bases). V was cut by 4 bases and J by 4 bases, with 16 bases left in between. Germline CDR1 SEHNR, CDR2 FQNEAQ (reference sequence). The CDR3 runs to 15 residues. The CDR3 DNA reads TGTGCCAGCAGCTCAATGGTTGGACAGAGCTATGGCTACACCTTC. Translating gives CASSSMVGQSYGYTF.

This clone has only a few counts. The genes are TRBV19 and TRBJ2-5; D remains unclear. Germline CDR1 and CDR2: LNHDA and SQIVND (reference sequence). CDR3 size: 13 residues. Trimming cost V 4 bases and J 5 bases, with 11 bases left between them. The CDR3 DNA follows: TGTGCCAGTAGTAGACATGTCCGGGAGACCCAGTACTTC. Translation: CASSRHVRETQYF.

The rearrangement joins TRBV28 to TRBJ1-2, with D possibly matching TRBD1 (6 bases). Germline V gene lookup returns CDR1 MDHEN and CDR2 SYDVKM. Deletions cut 4 bases from V and 4 bases from J, with 7 bases between. There are 12 residues in the CDR3. CDR3 nucleotides: TGTGCCAGCAGTTCGGACAGCTATGGCTACACCTTC. Amino acids: CASSSDSYGYTF.

This clone has a handful of counts. The rearrangement uses TRBV28 and TRBJ2-3; perhaps TRBD1 as D (5 bases). V lost 5 bases and J 4 bases, leaving 16 bases between the germline ends. Germline CDR1 and CDR2: MDHEN and SYDVKM. The CDR3 is made up of 15 amino acids. The CDR3 is CASSPWTREADTQYF. The CDR3 bases are TGTGCCAGCAGTCCTTGGACAAGAGAGGCAGATACGCAGTATTTT.

This clone was observed a few times. This rearrangement joins TRBV13 to TRBJ1-2; 7 bases map to TRBD1. The V gene's germline CDR1 is PRHDT and CDR2 FYEKMQ (reference sequence). The CDR3 totals 14 residues. The V segment lost 6 bases and the J segment 5 bases; nucleotides outside the gene matches: 9. CDR3 protein: CASRPTGTEYGYTF. CDR3 sequence (DNA): TGTGCCAGCAGACCTACCGGGACAGAATATGGCTACACCTTC. Full variable domain (remainder filled in from reference TRBV13 and TRBJ1-2): AAGVIQSPRHLIKEKRETATLKCYPIPRHDTVYWYQQGPGQDPQFLISFYEKMQSDKGSIPDRFSAQQFSDYHSELNMSSLELGDSALYFCASRPTGTEYGYTFGSGTRLTVV.

The V gene is TRBV13, the J gene TRBJ2-5; TRBD2 matches at 7 bases. The V gene end was trimmed by 3 bases and the J gene end by 3 bases; junction bases not matched to a gene: 7. In germline, CDR1 is PRHDT, CDR2 FYEKMQ (reference sequence). There are 15 residues in the CDR3. The CDR3 coding sequence is TGTGCCAGCAGCTTTAGGTCTAGCGGAGAAGAGACCCAGTACTTC. It specifies CASSFRSSGEETQYF.

This clone showed up just a few times. V usage is TRBV6-6 and J usage is TRBJ1-6; D is perhaps TRBD1 (5 bases). The germline gives CDR1 MNHNY, CDR2 SVGAGI (reference sequence). The length of the CDR3 is 13 residues. The germline V and J ends were trimmed by 6 bases and 7 bases, with 10 bases remaining between them. CDR3 DNA: TGTGCCAGCAGAGAACGACAGAATTCACCCCTCCACTTT. It specifies CASRERQNSPLHF.

This clone was observed a few times. This chain connects TRBV6-5 to TRBJ2-7; tentative D call: TRBD1 (8 bases). This CDR3 contains 13 residues. Germline lookup yields CDR1 MNHEY and CDR2 SVGAGI. V was cut by 10 bases and J by 3 bases, with 16 bases left in between. CDR3 in amino acids: CATGRDRIYEQYF. CDR3 DNA sequence: TGTGCCACTGGGAGGGACAGGATCTACGAGCAGTACTTC.

This clone was seen a few times. The chain links TRBV7-2 to TRBJ2-2, with D possibly being TRBD1 (5 bases). In germline, CDR1 is SGHTA, CDR2 FQGNSA. V was cut by 3 bases and J by 0 bases, with 11 bases left in between. This CDR3 is 16 amino acids long. The CDR3 sequence: CASSFGGAPNTGELFF. The CDR3 nucleotides are TGTGCCAGCAGCTTCGGTGGGGCCCCGAACACCGGGGAGCTGTTTTTT. The entire variable domain, with the rest obtained from reference TRBV7-2 and TRBJ2-2, is as follows: GAGVSQSPSNKVTEKGKDVELRCDPISGHTALYWYRQSLGQGLEFLIYFQGNSAPDKSGLPSDRFSAERTGGSVSTLTIQRTQQEDSAVYLCASSFGGAPNTGELFFGEGSRLTVL.

J is TRBJ2-1 and V is TRBV7-9; tentative D call: TRBD2 (6 bases). The germline V and J ends were trimmed by 5 bases and 4 bases, with 15 bases remaining between them. The germline V gene encodes CDR1 SEHNR and CDR2 FQNEAQ (reference sequence). The CDR3 is made up of 15 amino acids. The CDR3 loop reads CASSPRGTAYNEQFF. The CDR3 DNA is TGTGCCAGCAGCCCACGCGGGACGGCTTACAATGAGCAGTTCTTC.

V and J are TRBV5-6 and TRBJ1-1; TRBD1 matches 10 bases. This CDR3 is 17 amino acids long. Per the germline V gene, CDR1 is SGHDT and CDR2 is YYEEEE. J lost 1 base, V lost 0 bases, and 6 bases had no gene match. The CDR3 region is CASSLGQGANRNTEAFF. DNA of the CDR3: TGTGCCAGCAGCTTGGGACAGGGGGCGAACCGGAACACTGAAGCTTTCTTT.

In its sample, this clone was seen a few times. V and J are TRBV6-5 and TRBJ2-7; D is unclear. This CDR3 has 14 residues. V was pared by 5 bases and J by 0 bases, with 11 bases between. Per the germline V gene, CDR1 is MNHEY and CDR2 is SVGAGI. CDR3 sequence reads: CASSEVSTSYEQYF. As DNA, the CDR3 is TGTGCCAGCAGTGAAGTTAGCACCTCCTACGAGCAGTACTTC.

With regard to this clone: The same CDR3 arises from other DNA sequences in this sample as well. The V and J genes are TRBV5-1 and TRBJ2-7; the D gene is possibly TRBD2 (5 bases). Germline assignment: CDR1 SGHRS and CDR2 YFSETQ. The CDR3 spans 13 residues. V was trimmed by 4 bases and J by 3 bases, leaving 11 bases between them. The CDR3 reads CASSLGRDYEQYF. CDR3 DNA: TGCGCCAGCAGCCTAGGACGGGACTACGAGCAGTACTTC. Full variable domain (remainder filled in from reference TRBV5-1 and TRBJ2-7): KAGVTQTPRYLIKTRGQQVTLSCSPISGHRSVSWYQQTPGQGLQFLFEYFSETQRNKGNFPGRFSGRQFSNSRSEMNVSTLELGDSALYLCASSLGRDYEQYFGPGTRLTVT.

There are a few counts of this clone. The V gene is TRBV18, the J gene TRBJ2-5; a weak D match, TRBD1 (5 bases). Germline CDR1 reads KGHSH; CDR2 reads LQKENI. This CDR3 is built from 15 residues. The V end was cut by 0 bases, the J end by 2 bases, with 10 bases between. The CDR3 DNA reads as TGTGCCAGCTCACCACCAGGACGGACACAAGAGACCCAGTACTTC. Translating it yields CASSPPGRTQETQYF.

The chain recombines TRBV19 with TRBJ2-5; 9 bases map to TRBD2. In germline, CDR1 is LNHDA, CDR2 SQIVND (reference sequence). The CDR3 loop spans 15 amino acids. V lost 10 bases and J lost 4; bases outside the gene matches: 13. The CDR3 region is CATTRAGGPGETQYF. The CDR3 coding sequence is TGTGCCACCACCAGGGCGGGGGGGCCGGGAGAGACCCAGTACTTC.

This clone has a handful of counts. The chain combines TRBV7-9 with TRBJ1-2, with no clear D. The germline V and J ends were trimmed by 4 bases and 7 bases, with 7 bases remaining between them. Germline V gene data show CDR1 as SEHNR and CDR2 as FQNEAQ (reference sequence). The length of the CDR3 is 11 residues. Here the CDR3 reads CASSSSPGYTF. The CDR3, as DNA: TGTGCCAGCAGCTCCTCCCCTGGCTACACCTTC.

This clone was counted only a few times. V usage is TRBV11-2 and J usage is TRBJ2-3; D remains ambiguous. This CDR3 has 13 residues. Germline V gene lookup returns CDR1 SGHAT and CDR2 FQNNGV. V dropped 5 bases and J dropped 4 bases, with 10 bases sitting between them. The CDR3 bases are TGTGCCAGCAGCCTATCTACCCCAGATACGCAGTATTTT. This codes for CASSLSTPDTQYF.

The genes are TRBV5-1 and TRBJ2-2, with 10 bases matching TRBD2. The V gene end was trimmed by 10 bases and the J gene end by 0 bases; junction bases not matched to a gene: 3. The CDR3 contains 14 residues. The germline V gene has CDR1 SGHRS and CDR2 YFSETQ. The CDR3 DNA reads as TGCGCCTGTAGCGGGGGGTCGAACACCGGGGAGCTGTTTTTT. Encoded protein: CACSGGSNTGELFF. Drawing the rest from reference TRBV5-1 and TRBJ2-2, the complete variable domain is KAGVTQTPRYLIKTRGQQVTLSCSPISGHRSVSWYQQTPGQGLQFLFEYFSETQRNKGNFPGRFSGRQFSNSRSEMNVSTLELGDSALYLCACSGGSNTGELFFGEGSRLTVL.

This clone has more than one count but fewer than ten. The chain combines TRBV5-1 with TRBJ1-1; D call uncertain. Trimming removed 4 bases at V and 8 bases at J, with 12 bases between. Germline V gene sequence: CDR1 SGHRS, CDR2 YFSETQ. The CDR3 is made up of 12 amino acids. CDR3 DNA sequence: TGCGCCAGCAGCCCCGGGGTGGGGGAAGCTTTCTTT. Its protein product is CASSPGVGEAFF.

This clone was found a few times. This chain joins TRBV6-6 and TRBJ2-2, with no clear D. Germline lookup yields CDR1 MNHNY and CDR2 SVGAGI (reference sequence). Between the trimmed V and J ends, which lost 2 bases and 8 bases, there was a span of 9 bases. The CDR3 runs 13 residues. CDR3 sequence (DNA): TGTGCCAGCAGTTACGGCTCTTCAGGGGAGCTGTTTTTT. Translation: CASSYGSSGELFF.

This clone was detected a few times. The genes are TRBV25-1 and TRBJ2-7; TRBD2 might be the D (6 bases). Germline V gene sequence: CDR1 MGHDK, CDR2 SYGVNS. Trimming stripped 4 bases from V and 2 bases from J, with 12 bases between. CDR3 size: 14 residues. The CDR3: CASSVHGGPYEQYF. The DNA of the CDR3 is TGTGCCAGCAGTGTACACGGGGGTCCCTACGAGCAGTACTTC.

The sample holds a few counts of this clone. The chain is built from TRBV4-3 and TRBJ1-2; tentative D call: TRBD1 (6 bases). Per the germline V gene, CDR1 is LGHNA and CDR2 is YSLEER. The CDR3 sequence is 14 residues long. V was shortened by 1 base and J by 5 bases, with 11 bases between the two germline ends. In nucleotides, the CDR3 is TGCGCCAGCAGCCAAGCCCTTACAGGGTATGGCTACACCTTC. Translated: CASSQALTGYGYTF.

V gene TRBV30 combines with J gene TRBJ2-3, with D tentatively TRBD2 (5 bases). The CDR3 covers 11 residues. V lost 5 bases, J lost 8 bases, and 11 bases lay in between. Germline CDR1 reads GTSNPN; CDR2 reads SVGIG (reference sequence). The CDR3 DNA reads TGTGCCTGGCGAGCGGAAGGTACGCAGTATTTT. The encoded protein is CAWRAEGTQYF.